The 19 T cell receptor beta chains below all came from one sample that was sequenced in a study of blood T cell repertoires in COVID-19. Repertoires were generated with immunoSEQ multiplex PCR, while TCRdb's copy carries only in-frame clones and drops some. The sample lists about 50,000 clones, roughly nine tenths occurring once. Sequencing input: peripheral blood. These receptors were taken from a woman aged 80 or over with acute or convalescent COVID-19.

The V and J genes are TRBV2 and TRBJ1-5; 7 bases map to TRBD1. There are 16 residues in the CDR3. V was clipped by 3 bases and J by 4 bases; unmatched bases: 9. Per the germline V gene, CDR1 is SNHLY and CDR2 is FYNNEI. In DNA, the CDR3 is TGTGCCAGCAGTGAGCTCCGACAGGGCTCGAATCAGCCCCAGCATTTT. Its translation is CASSELRQGSNQPQHF.

The CDR3 DNA reads TGCGCCAGCAGTCAATCAGCGGGAGACCCTTGGGATAGCAATCAGCCCCAGCATTTT. This sequence encodes CASSQSAGDPWDSNQPQHF. This chain uses TRBV23-1 with TRBJ1-5; D is uncertain. TRBV23-1 is identified as an open reading frame with a role that is uncertain. Trimming removed 0 bases at V and 0 bases at J, with 18 bases between. This CDR3 has 19 amino acids.

The chain carries TRBV30 and TRBJ1-4, with D maybe TRBD1 (5 bases). This CDR3 has 14 residues. Germline CDR1 and CDR2: GTSNPN and SVGIG (reference sequence). V lost 5 bases and J lost 4, with 14 bases in between. The CDR3 here is CAWGGTGGNEKLFF. The DNA of the CDR3 is TGTGCCTGGGGGGGGACTGGCGGTAATGAAAAACTGTTTTTT.

The V gene is TRBV4-2, the J gene TRBJ2-7, with D possibly TRBD1 on 5 matching bases. This CDR3 region has 15 residues. From germline, CDR1 is LGHNA and CDR2 YNFKEQ. Deletions cut 4 bases from V and 0 bases from J, with 13 bases between. In DNA, the CDR3 is TGTGCCAGCAGCCCCGCTGCCCAGGGCTCCTACGAGCAGTACTTC. It translates to CASSPAAQGSYEQYF.

The rearrangement joins TRBV6-5 to TRBJ2-1; TRBD1 is a possible D gene (5 bases). Germline V lookup: CDR1 MNHEY, CDR2 SVGAGI. Trimming took off 8 bases at V and 4 bases at J, with 18 bases between the two ends. This CDR3 has 15 residues. DNA for the CDR3: TGTGCCAGCTCCAAGGGGAAAGACAGATACAATGAGCAGTTCTTC. It is translated as CASSKGKDRYNEQFF.

This clone appeared once. The chain recombines TRBV7-2 with TRBJ2-1, with 11 bases identical to TRBD2. From germline, CDR1 is SGHTA and CDR2 FQGNSA. Trimming cost V 0 bases and J 4 bases; bases outside gene matches: 8. This CDR3 spans 18 amino acids. The DNA for the CDR3 is TGTGCCAGCAGCTTAGCAACCCTAGCGGGGGGAGGTTACAATGAGCAGTTCTTC. Translated: CASSLATLAGGGYNEQFF. Together with reference TRBV7-2 and TRBJ2-1, the CDR3 gives the full variable domain: GAGVSQSPSNKVTEKGKDVELRCDPISGHTALYWYRQSLGQGLEFLIYFQGNSAPDKSGLPSDRFSAERTGGSVSTLTIQRTQQEDSAVYLCASSLATLAGGGYNEQFFGPGTRLTVL.

The V and J genes are TRBV14 and TRBJ1-1; 12 bases align to TRBD1. Losses at the gene ends were 4 bases for V and 2 bases for J; bases not matched to a gene: 11. Germline lookup yields CDR1 SGHDN and CDR2 FVKESK. The CDR3 runs 18 residues. CDR3 sequence reads: CASSPRFGTGGGNTEAFF. CDR3 in DNA: TGTGCCAGCAGCCCCCGATTCGGGACAGGGGGCGGAAACACTGAAGCTTTCTTT.

This clone appeared once. Written as DNA, the CDR3 is TGTGCCAGCAGCTTGGGGGCGACAGGGGCCTACGAGCAGTACTTC. Protein sequence: CASSLGATGAYEQYF. The V gene is TRBV5-6, the J gene TRBJ2-7; 8 bases match TRBD1. Germline V lookup: CDR1 SGHDT, CDR2 YYEEEE. V lost 0 bases, J lost 2 bases, and 4 bases stayed unmatched. The CDR3 has 15 residues.

The gene calls are TRBV7-2 and TRBJ2-1, with a tentative D call TRBD1 (6 bases). CDR1 is SGHTA, CDR2 FQGNSA, per germline. The V end was cut by 4 bases, the J end by 4 bases, with 8 bases between. This CDR3 contains 13 residues. CDR3 sequence reads: CASSYDRYNEQFF. In DNA, the CDR3 is TGTGCCAGCAGCTACGACAGGTACAATGAGCAGTTCTTC.

The chain carries TRBV18 and TRBJ2-3, with TRBD2 identical over 7 bases. The CDR3 covers 17 residues. Per the germline V gene, CDR1 is KGHSH and CDR2 is LQKENI. Trimming took 5 bases from V and 0 from J; bases not matched to a gene: 11. Here the CDR3 DNA reads TGTGCCAGCTCAAGGCTGGCTAGCGGTACTAGCACAGATACGCAGTATTTT. Its protein is CASSRLASGTSTDTQYF.

This chain joins TRBV5-1 and TRBJ2-7; 9 bases map to TRBD1. CDR3 length equals 15 residues. In germline, CDR1 is SGHRS, CDR2 YFSETQ. The V and J ends lost 2 bases and 2 bases, in that order; junction bases with no gene match: 5. In DNA, the CDR3 is TGCGCCAGCAGCTTCCGGACAGGGGATCCCTACGAGCAGTACTTC. It yields the protein CASSFRTGDPYEQYF.

This chain uses TRBV6-5 with TRBJ1-1, with TRBD1 as a possible D gene (5 bases). Germline CDR1 reads MNHEY; CDR2 reads SVGAGI. V shed 3 bases and J shed 0 bases, with 8 bases lying between them. The CDR3 spans 14 residues. In DNA form, the CDR3 reads TGTGCCAGCAGTTATGGCAGGGTGAACACTGAAGCTTTCTTT. It encodes CASSYGRVNTEAFF.

This chain uses TRBV3-1 (or the pseudogene TRBV3-2) with TRBJ2-7; tentatively, D is TRBD2 (7 bases). The CDR3 is 14 amino acids. Germline V CDR1 and CDR2: LGHDT, YNNKEL (reference sequence). The V end lost 3 bases, the J end lost 7 bases, and 16 bases lay between the germline ends. Here the CDR3 DNA reads TGTGCCAGCAGCCAGGTCCCGGGGGGCCGGGAGCAGTACTTC. Its translation: CASSQVPGGREQYF.

The V gene is TRBV19, the J gene TRBJ2-5; the D gene is possibly TRBD1 (6 bases). V was cut by 6 bases and J by 5 bases, with 13 bases left in between. The V gene's germline CDR1 is LNHDA and CDR2 SQIVND (reference sequence). This CDR3 has 13 amino acids. CDR3 residues: CASRKDQGETQYF. CDR3 in DNA: TGTGCCAGTAGGAAGGACCAGGGGGAGACCCAGTACTTC.

As concerns this clone: In the same sample, other DNA sequences code for this CDR3. This chain links TRBV5-1 with TRBJ2-5, with D unresolved. CDR1 SGHRS and CDR2 YFSETQ come from the germline V gene. This CDR3 has 13 residues. The V end was cut by 1 base, the J end by 2 bases, with 6 bases between. This CDR3 reads CASSLTSQETQYF. The CDR3 DNA reads TGCGCCAGCAGCTTGACTTCACAAGAGACCCAGTACTTC.

This clone was counted a single time. The CDR3 DNA sequence: TGTGCCAGCAGCCAAGATGGGACAGGACCTTACGAGCAGTACTTC. It is translated as CASSQDGTGPYEQYF. This chain joins TRBV3-1 (or the pseudogene TRBV3-2) and TRBJ2-7, with 8 bases lining up with TRBD1. Germline V gene sequence: CDR1 LGHDT, CDR2 YNNKEL (reference sequence). J gave up 4 bases and V 0 bases, and 5 bases lay outside the gene matches. The CDR3 is 15 amino acids.

The rearrangement uses TRBV27 and TRBJ2-5; 12 bases are shared with TRBD2. The CDR3 covers 17 residues. The germline V gene encodes CDR1 MNHEY and CDR2 SMNVEV (reference sequence). V dropped 3 bases and J dropped 7; count of bases not matched to a gene: 12. DNA for the CDR3: TGTGCCAGCAGTTTCACTAGCGGGGGGCCCCAGGCGGCGACCCAGTACTTC. This codes for CASSFTSGGPQAATQYF.

This clone was observed once. Written as DNA, the CDR3 is TGTGCCAGCTCACGGGGACTAGCGGCCACCGGGGAGCTGTTTTTT. It encodes CASSRGLAATGELFF. The chain links TRBV18 to TRBJ2-2; 11 nucleotides agree with TRBD2. This CDR3 has 15 amino acids. Germline-derived CDR1 and CDR2 are KGHSH and LQKENI. V trimming: 4 bases; J trimming: 4 bases; junction bases outside the gene matches: 2.

The chain has TRBV23-1 and TRBJ1-5, with TRBD1 identical over 7 bases. TRBV23-1 is flagged as an ORF with uncertain function. CDR3 length: 20 residues. V was pared by 4 bases and J by 4 bases, with 22 bases of the junction left unmatched. CDR3 sequence reads: CASSPHKDRDSPTRNQPQHF. The CDR3 region has the DNA TGCGCCAGCAGTCCTCATAAAGACAGGGATTCACCAACTAGAAATCAGCCCCAGCATTTT.